The clone carrying this T cell receptor beta chain was detected only a few times. Its target is not known. This record belongs to a study of T cell repertoires in cytomegalovirus infection. Looking at the study overall: Evidence of both CMV infection and a matching HLA type came from public TCR beta signatures. Regarding the study as a whole: HLA-C-restricted CMV clonotypes gave the most frequent clonotype in two of eight donors. Cumulative public TCR beta family frequency identified carriers of CMV plus the relevant HLA.

Via MiXCR, TCRdb re-called the reads, giving one row per CDR3 protein. The sample has 150,000 to 200,000 distinct CDR3 sequences; about a sixth are singletons. The germline V gene has CDR1 MNHNY and CDR2 SVGAGI (reference sequence). The CDR3 has 13 amino acids. Trimming took 2 bases from V and 8 from J, leaving 9 bases between them. The TCR sequence derives from a human donor in good health (CMV status not recorded). Some clones in this sample may be carry-over from other donors' samples. The sequencing input was CD8+ T cells from PBMCs. The V gene is TRBV6-6, the J gene TRBJ2-2; no clear D gene. The CDR3 bases are TGTGCCAGCAGTTACAAGGCGGTAGGGGAGCTGTTTTTT. Protein sequence: CASSYKAVGELFF.